The rows below give T cell receptor beta chains drawn from one sample of a study of blood T cell repertoires in COVID-19. TCRdb keeps only in-frame clones here, not all; method: immunoSEQ multiplex PCR. This repertoire shows a few hundred thousand clones, under 90% found once; its top ten account for 8% to 13%. Material: PBMCs or T cells enriched from blood (not recorded which). Receptors were obtained from a woman aged 18-29 years who had recovered from COVID-19. Each CDR3 is given with its conserved first and last residue. D genes are given only for firm matches. Not every row has a clone size; where given, it reads once, few, many or a size class.

>TRBJ2-7|TRBD2|once|TRBV11-3
TGTGCCAGCAGCATAAGGACTAGCGGGTTCCTATACGAGCAGTACTTC
CASSIRTSGFLYEQYF
>TRBJ1-1|NA|few|TRBV7-9
TGTGCCAGCAACAAAGGACTTAACACTGAAGCTTTCTTT
CASNKGLNTEAFF
>TRBJ2-7|NA|few|TRBV5-1
TGCGCCAGCAGCAGGGACATTTACGAGCAGTACTTC
CASSRDIYEQYF
>TRBJ1-6|NA|NA|TRBV5-1
TGCGCCAGCAGCCCCATAACGTCAGGGGATAATTCACCCCTCCACTTT
CASSPITSGDNSPLHF
>TRBJ1-2|NA|NA|TRBV9
TGTGCCAGCAGCGCCAGAGGACAGACCTTTAACTATGGCTACACCTTC
CASSARGQTFNYGYTF
>TRBJ2-1|TRBD1|NA|TRBV28
TGTGCCAGCGAAAAAGGGGGCCATGGGTTGAATGAGCAGTTCTTC
CASEKGGHGLNEQFF
>TRBJ2-3|NA|NA|TRBV2
TGTGCCAGCAGTCGACAGTCCGGGGATACGCAGTATTTT
CASSRQSGDTQYF
>TRBJ2-2|TRBD1|NA|TRBV24-1
TGTGCCACCAGTGATCCCGGGACAGGCACCGGGGAGCTGTTTTTT
CATSDPGTGTGELFF
>TRBJ2-7|TRBD2|NA|TRBV7-8
TGTGCCAGCAGCCTAACGAGGCAGGAGCGGGGGACCTACGAGCAGTACTTC
CASSLTRQERGTYEQYF
>TRBJ1-4|NA|NA|TRBV6-5
TGTGCCAGCAGTTATCTCGGACAGCCAACTAATGAAAAACTGTTTTTT
CASSYLGQPTNEKLFF
>TRBJ1-1|NA|NA|TRBV20-1
TGCAGTGCCGCAGGTCCCGGTGAAGCTTTCTTT
CSAAGPGEAFF
>TRBJ1-4|TRBD1|NA|TRBV9
TGTGCCAGCAGCGGGGGACAGTCTAATGAAAAACTGTTTTTT
CASSGGQSNEKLFF
>TRBJ2-1|TRBD2|NA|TRBV5-1
TGCGCCAGCACCCGTTGGACGGGAGGAGGCTACAATGAGCAGTTCTTC
CASTRWTGGGYNEQFF
>TRBJ2-5|NA|NA|TRBV10-3
TGTGCCATCAGTGAGAGACAGGAAGAGACCCAGTACTTC
CAISERQEETQYF
>TRBJ2-1|NA|NA|TRBV4-1
TGCGCCAGCAGCCAAGTAATGGACAGCGCCTACAATGAGCAGTTCTTC
CASSQVMDSAYNEQFF
>TRBJ1-1|TRBD1|NA|TRBV30
TGTGCCTGGATCAGGGGGCTATTAGTAATGGACACTGAAGCTTTCTTT
CAWIRGLLVMDTEAFF
>TRBJ1-5|NA|once|TRBV6-6
TGTGCCAGCAGTTTTCCCACGCCGGAGGGCAATCAGCCCCAGCATTTT
CASSFPTPEGNQPQHF
>TRBJ2-7|TRBD1|NA|TRBV6-1
TGTGCCAGCAGTGAAGCCGATGGACAGGGCTACGAGCAGTACTTC
CASSEADGQGYEQYF
>TRBJ2-1|NA|few|TRBV12-3/TRBV12-4
TGTGCCAGCAGTCTAGGCGTCAATGAGCAGTTCTTC
CASSLGVNEQFF
>TRBJ1-2|NA|NA|TRBV3-1/TRBV3-2
TGTGCCAGCAGCCAAGGGACTGATTATGGCTACACCTTC
CASSQGTDYGYTF
>TRBJ1-2|TRBD1|NA|TRBV30
TGTGCCTGGAGTGTACCAGTAGACAGGGTTAATGGCTACACCTTC
CAWSVPVDRVNGYTF
>TRBJ1-1|NA|NA|TRBV5-1
TGCGCCAGCAGCTCGCAAGGGGAGGGCGATAGAGCTTTCTTT
CASSSQGEGDRAFF
>TRBJ1-1|TRBD1|NA|TRBV9
TGTGCCAGCAGCGCTTATCGGGACAGGGGGGGCACTGAAGCTTTCTTT
CASSAYRDRGGTEAFF
>TRBJ2-1|NA|NA|TRBV11-2
TGTGCCAGCAGCTCACTCCGGGAGAATGAGCAGTTCTTC
CASSSLRENEQFF
>TRBJ1-1|NA|NA|TRBV11-3
TGTGCCAGCAGCCGAACAGGGCATACTGAAGCTTTCTTT
CASSRTGHTEAFF
>TRBJ2-7|NA|NA|TRBV11-2
TGTGCCAGCAGCTTAGGGGGAGACCCTAGCTGGAGCGAGCAGTACTTC
CASSLGGDPSWSEQYF
>TRBJ1-2|TRBD1|NA|TRBV6-2/TRBV6-3
TGTGCCAGCAGTCTGACCCGACAGGGAAGAGATGGCTACACCTTC
CASSLTRQGRDGYTF
>TRBJ2-7|TRBD1|NA|TRBV19
TGTGCCAGTAGTATAGAGGGACAGTTCTACGAGCAGTACTTC
CASSIEGQFYEQYF
>TRBJ2-1|TRBD2|NA|TRBV3-1/TRBV3-2
TGTGCCAGCAGCCAAGATTTTTGGGCTAGCGGTGACAATGAGCAGTTCTTC
CASSQDFWASGDNEQFF
>TRBJ1-5|TRBD1|NA|TRBV5-1
TGCGCCAGCAGCTTTCAGGGGGGAAGTCAGCCCCAGCATTTT
CASSFQGGSQPQHF
>TRBJ1-5|TRBD1|few|TRBV28
TGTGCCAGCAGTTCCCCGGAGGGACAGGGCAATCAGCCCCAGCATTTT
CASSSPEGQGNQPQHF
>TRBJ2-1|TRBD2|NA|TRBV10-1
TGCGCCAGCAGCAGGGTCGGGGAGGGTGAGCAGTTCTTC
CASSRVGEGEQFF
>TRBJ2-7|TRBD1|NA|TRBV27
TGTGCCAGCAGTTTCGGGACAGGGAGCGAGGAGCAGTACTTC
CASSFGTGSEEQYF
>TRBJ1-2|NA|NA|TRBV3-1/TRBV3-2
TGTGCCAGCAGCCAAGACTCGCGGTACTATGGCTACACCTTC
CASSQDSRYYGYTF
>TRBJ2-7|NA|NA|TRBV13
TGTGCCAGCAGCCCCCAGGGGTATCTGGGCGAGCAGTACTTC
CASSPQGYLGEQYF
>TRBJ2-5|TRBD1|NA|TRBV5-4
TGTGCCAGCAGCTTGGCTTCCGGGACAGGGGAGAAGACCCAGTACTTC
CASSLASGTGEKTQYF